This TCR beta chain was observed in a study of siplizumab effects on memory and regulatory T cells. Study-level results: In unstimulated cells, naive T cells appeared more diverse than memory T cells and seemed major alloresponse contributors.

Clones were sequenced by immunoSEQ multiplex PCR, and TCRdb holds only the in-frame ones, with some missing. Seen here are over 35,000 clones, 70% to 90% observed once, and the top ten hold 0.25%. The length of the CDR3 is 15 residues. V lost 2 bases and J 6 bases, leaving 11 bases between the germline ends. Germline V gives CDR1 KGHSH, CDR2 LQKENI. About this clone itself: Its antigen is unidentified.

The TCR sequence derives from a human donor in good health. The chain recombines TRBV18 with TRBJ1-6; TRBD1 is a possible D gene (6 bases). The sample was naive CD4+ T cells sorted from blood. The CDR3 coding sequence is TGTGCCAGCTCACCAGTCGGGGGCAGTAATTCACCCCTCCACTTT. As protein: CASSPVGGSNSPLHF. Complete variable domain (other parts from reference TRBV18 and TRBJ1-6): NAGVMQNPRHLVRRRGQEARLRCSPMKGHSHVYWYRQLPEEGLKFMVYLQKENIIDESGMPKERFSAEFPKEGPSILRIQQVVRGDSAAYFCASSPVGGSNSPLHFGNGTRLTVT.